Presented here are 15 T cell receptor beta chains from one specimen sequenced in a study of blood T cell repertoires in COVID-19. The method was immunoSEQ multiplex PCR; TCRdb's version includes in-frame clones alone and lacks a portion of them. Among approximately 120,000 clones listed, approximately 85% were seen once. Sequences were obtained from peripheral blood. These receptors were collected from a woman of 80 years or more with acute or convalescent COVID-19.

This chain connects TRBV27 to TRBJ1-6; 8 positions agree with TRBD1. Trimming removed 5 bases from V and 9 bases from J; junction bases left unmatched: 6. CDR3 length equals 14 residues. Looked up from germline, CDR1 is MNHEY and CDR2 is SMNVEV (reference sequence). CDR3 DNA: TGTGCCAGCAGTCCGGACAGGGTTTTTTCACCCCTCCACTTT. It translates to CASSPDRVFSPLHF.

This clone was detected once. The chain joins TRBV3-1 (or the pseudogene TRBV3-2) to TRBJ2-7, with 15 bases matching TRBD2. CDR1 and CDR2 from the germline V gene are LGHDT and YNNKEL (reference sequence). After removal of 4 bases from V and 1 base from J, the junction contained 11 bases not matched to a gene. This CDR3 has 19 residues. CDR3 DNA sequence: TGTGCCAGCAGCCCACTCAGGACTAGCGGGGGGGCGGCTTCCTACGAGCAGTACTTC. It translates to CASSPLRTSGGAASYEQYF.

This clone was picked up one time. This chain connects TRBV14 to TRBJ2-5; 7 nucleotides align to TRBD1. With 5 bases clipped from V and 5 bases from J, the junction kept 5 bases outside the gene matches. CDR1 is SGHDN and CDR2 is FVKESK in the germline V gene. The CDR3 is made up of 13 amino acids. The CDR3 DNA reads TGTGCCAGCAGCGACAGGGTGGGCGAGACCCAGTACTTC. This codes for CASSDRVGETQYF.

This clone was counted once. The V call is TRBV18, the J call TRBJ2-3; TRBD1 is a possible D gene (5 bases). Germline V gene lookup returns CDR1 KGHSH and CDR2 LQKENI. The CDR3 runs 16 residues. Between the trimmed V and J ends, which lost 4 bases and 4 bases, there was a span of 18 bases. CDR3 DNA sequence: TGTGCCAGCTCACAAAACCAGGGAACTCGGGCAGATACGCAGTATTTT. Translated, it gives CASSQNQGTRADTQYF.

V gene TRBV19 combines with J gene TRBJ1-5; no reliable D call. The CDR3 has 13 amino acids. Germline values: CDR1 LNHDA, CDR2 SQIVND (reference sequence). Between the trimmed V and J ends, which lost 6 bases and 8 bases, there was a span of 14 bases. CDR3 sequence (DNA): TGTGCCAGTAGCCGACCACCCGCGGAGCCCCAGCATTTT. It codes for CASSRPPAEPQHF.

The chain combines TRBV5-8 with TRBJ1-2; perhaps TRBD1 as D (5 bases). Trimming shortened V by 0 bases and J by 5 bases, and 8 bases separated the two germline ends. The germline V gene has CDR1 SGHTS and CDR2 YDEGEE. The CDR3 is 13 residues long. CDR3 region: CASSLDRLYGYTF. CDR3 DNA sequence: TGTGCCAGCAGCTTGGACAGGTTATATGGCTACACCTTC.

V usage is TRBV3-1 (or the pseudogene TRBV3-2) and J usage is TRBJ2-7; 7 bases map to TRBD2. The J segment lost 2 bases and the V segment lost 6 bases, leaving 13 bases of the junction unmatched. The CDR3 has 16 residues. Germline-derived CDR1 and CDR2 are LGHDT and YNNKEL (reference sequence). CDR3 protein: CASSQFPGLSTYEQYF. CDR3 DNA: TGTGCCAGCAGTCAGTTCCCGGGACTAAGTACCTACGAGCAGTACTTC.

This clone came up a few times. The rearrangement uses TRBV12-3 or TRBV12-4 and TRBJ1-5; 8 bases map to TRBD1. This CDR3 is built from 13 residues. With 4 bases clipped from V and 8 bases from J, the junction kept 4 bases outside the gene matches. CDR3 in amino acids: CASSSETGEPQHF. In DNA form, the CDR3 reads TGTGCCAGCAGTTCGGAGACAGGGGAGCCCCAGCATTTT.

The chain couples TRBV5-1 to TRBJ2-1; 9 nucleotides align to TRBD2. J gave up 7 bases and V 3 bases, and 8 bases lay outside the gene matches. Germline CDR1 SGHRS, CDR2 YFSETQ. The length of the CDR3 is 15 residues. The CDR3 reads CASSSRVAGVNEQFF. As DNA, the CDR3 is TGCGCCAGCAGCTCTCGTGTAGCGGGGGTGAATGAGCAGTTCTTC.

This chain joins TRBV5-1 and TRBJ1-1; D perhaps matches TRBD1 (5 bases). This CDR3 has 13 amino acids. V was trimmed by 0 bases and J by 3 bases, leaving 6 bases between them. CDR1 and CDR2 (germline): SGHRS, YFSETQ. The chain's CDR3 is CASSLEQDTEAFF. The CDR3 nucleotides read TGCGCCAGCAGCTTGGAACAGGACACTGAAGCTTTCTTT.

The V and J genes are TRBV5-1 and TRBJ1-1; 8 positions match TRBD1. The length of the CDR3 is 15 residues. CDR1 and CDR2 from the germline V gene are SGHRS and YFSETQ. V dropped 3 bases and J dropped 1; count of bases not matched to a gene: 5. CDR3 protein: CASSSATGANTEAFF. The CDR3 nucleotides read TGCGCCAGCAGCTCCGCGACAGGGGCGAACACTGAAGCTTTCTTT.

This chain links TRBV7-9 with TRBJ1-1; D might be TRBD1 (6 bases). The CDR3 runs to 15 residues. Germline V gives CDR1 SEHNR, CDR2 FQNEAQ (reference sequence). V was trimmed by 7 bases and J by 4 bases, leaving 19 bases between them. DNA of the CDR3: TGTGCCAGCACCTTGACAGGCCCCCTCAGCACTGAAGCTTTCTTT. Translation: CASTLTGPLSTEAFF.

The rearrangement links TRBV10-3 to TRBJ2-6, with 8 bases identical to TRBD1. In germline, CDR1 is ENHRY, CDR2 SYGVKD. The CDR3 has 18 residues. Losses at the gene ends were 4 bases for V and 0 bases for J; bases not matched to a gene: 8. CDR3 in DNA: TGTGCCATCAGTGGGGGCCGGACAGGGAACTCTGGGGCCAACGTCCTGACTTTC. Encoded protein: CAISGGRTGNSGANVLTF.

The chain links TRBV28 to TRBJ2-7, with TRBD2 matching over 7 bases. V dropped 3 bases and J dropped 3; count of bases not matched to a gene: 5. The CDR3 sequence is 14 residues long. Germline values: CDR1 MDHEN, CDR2 SYDVKM. DNA for the CDR3: TGTGCCAGCAGTTTCGGGGGAGGGCTCTACGAGCAGTACGTC. Residues: CASSFGGGLYEQYV.

CDR3 residues: CSASLASGGNNEQFF. The CDR3 bases are TGCAGTGCTAGTCTGGCTAGCGGGGGAAACAATGAGCAGTTCTTC. The chain couples TRBV20-1 to TRBJ2-1; 10 nucleotides line up with TRBD2. CDR1 is DFQATT and CDR2 is SNEGSKA in the germline V gene (reference sequence). CDR3 length: 15 residues. Trimming took 3 bases from V and 5 from J; bases not matched to a gene: 7.